This T cell receptor (beta chain) was retrieved from a study of ipilimumab plus nivolumab after autologous stem cell transplantation. Study-level information: DLBCL patients had primary refractory or relapsed disease.

Study results and caveats: The authors say TCR, Treg and microbiome findings warrant further study.

In its sample, this clone is medium-sized. Its target is not known. Generated by immunoSEQ multiplex PCR, the TCRdb table keeps only in-frame clones and is missing some. The sample contains about 10,000 clones, 78% of which appear only once. The CDR3 loop spans 10 amino acids. The germline CDR1 and CDR2 sequences are MNHEY and SMNVEV (reference sequence). V was cut by 9 bases and J by 9 bases, with 9 bases left in between. Checkpoint therapy with ipilimumab 1 mg/kg began 14 to 28 days after transplant. The material sequenced was PBMCs, taken in a trial of ipilimumab plus nivolumab as post-transplant consolidation. This clonotype originated in a male donor with diffuse large B-cell lymphoma. The chain carries TRBV27 and TRBJ1-5; D unclear. This CDR3 is CARDLRPQHF. CDR3 coding DNA: TGTGCCAGAGACCTTCGGCCCCAGCATTTT.